Listed below are T cell receptor beta chains from one sample, sequenced in a study of T cells in Graves' hyperthyroidism and ophthalmopathy. Each CDR3 protein is one row after TCRdb ran MiXCR on the multiplex PCR reads. The sample shows 600,000 to 850,000 distinct CDR3 sequences, around 19% of them seen only once. The sample consisted of blood. The source of these receptors is a woman between 45 and 60 years old with Graves' hyperthyroidism that later progressed to Graves' ophthalmopathy. Each CDR3 is given with its conserved first and last residue. D genes are given only for firm matches. Size is stated for part of the rows, as once, few or many counts, or as a class when the clone is expanded.

v_gene: TRBV14; d_gene: TRBD1; abundance: .; j_gene: TRBJ1-2; CDR3nt: TGTGCCAGCAGCCTAGGCAGGGGGCTTGGCTACACCTTC; CDR3aa: CASSLGRGLGYTF
v_gene: TRBV27; d_gene: TRBD2; abundance: .; j_gene: TRBJ2-7; CDR3nt: TGTGCCAGCAGTTTAGCGGGGGATCCAGAGCAGTACTTC; CDR3aa: CASSLAGDPEQYF
v_gene: TRBV19; d_gene: .; abundance: .; j_gene: TRBJ1-5; CDR3nt: TGTGCCAGTAGTATGACGGGAAGCAATCAGCCCCAGCATTTT; CDR3aa: CASSMTGSNQPQHF
v_gene: TRBV7-9; d_gene: .; abundance: few; j_gene: TRBJ2-5; CDR3nt: TGTGCCAGCAGCCTCGGGATGCAAGAGACCCAGTACTTC; CDR3aa: CASSLGMQETQYF
v_gene: TRBV6-1; d_gene: TRBD2; abundance: many; j_gene: TRBJ2-5; CDR3nt: TGTGCCAGCATATTTAGCGGGGGAGGGGAGACCCAGTACTTC; CDR3aa: CASIFSGGGETQYF
v_gene: TRBV20-1; d_gene: TRBD1; abundance: many; j_gene: TRBJ1-1; CDR3nt: TGCAGTTCCCGGCCGACAGGGGACACTGAAGCTTTCTTT; CDR3aa: CSSRPTGDTEAFF
v_gene: TRBV12-3/TRBV12-4; d_gene: .; abundance: many; j_gene: TRBJ1-1; CDR3nt: TGTGCCAGCGCAGAGGGACCGTCGAACACTGAAGCTTTCTTT; CDR3aa: CASAEGPSNTEAFF
v_gene: TRBV9; d_gene: .; abundance: few; j_gene: TRBJ1-5; CDR3nt: TGTGCCAGCAGCGTAGATGGGGCAGGAGGCCAGCCCCAGCATTTT; CDR3aa: CASSVDGAGGQPQHF
v_gene: TRBV18; d_gene: TRBD1; abundance: .; j_gene: TRBJ1-1; CDR3nt: TGTGTCAGCTCACCAGTCCGACAGGGTGAAGCTTTCTTT; CDR3aa: CVSSPVRQGEAFF
v_gene: TRBV5-1; d_gene: .; abundance: few; j_gene: TRBJ2-5; CDR3nt: TGCGCCAGCGCAAGAGGCCAAGAGACCCAGTACTTC; CDR3aa: CASARGQETQYF
v_gene: TRBV20-1; d_gene: .; abundance: .; j_gene: TRBJ1-3; CDR3nt: TGCAGTGCCCCAAAGTTAGGGTTATTAAACACCATATATTTT; CDR3aa: CSAPKLGLLNTIYF
v_gene: TRBV11-3; d_gene: .; abundance: many; j_gene: TRBJ1-3; CDR3nt: TGTGCCAGCAGCTTCGGTATTGGCGACACCATATATTTT; CDR3aa: CASSFGIGDTIYF
v_gene: TRBV5-6; d_gene: .; abundance: .; j_gene: TRBJ1-1; CDR3nt: TGTGCCAGCAGCCCTTATCTAGGAGAGATGAACACTGAAGCTTTCTTT; CDR3aa: CASSPYLGEMNTEAFF
v_gene: TRBV27; d_gene: .; abundance: .; j_gene: TRBJ1-2; CDR3nt: TGTGCCAGCAGGTTGGACTCTACCCATGGCTACACCTTC; CDR3aa: CASRLDSTHGYTF
v_gene: TRBV4-1; d_gene: TRBD1; abundance: few; j_gene: TRBJ1-2; CDR3nt: TGCGCCAGCAGCCCCATCGCTTCGGACAGGATAGATGGCTACACCTTC; CDR3aa: CASSPIASDRIDGYTF
v_gene: TRBV27; d_gene: TRBD1; abundance: many; j_gene: TRBJ1-5; CDR3nt: TGTGCCAGCTCGACAGGGGGGGTTCAGCCCCAGCATTTT; CDR3aa: CASSTGGVQPQHF
v_gene: TRBV29-1; d_gene: .; abundance: .; j_gene: TRBJ2-2; CDR3nt: TGCAGCATCTACAGGACCGGGGAGCTGTTTTTT; CDR3aa: CSIYRTGELFF
v_gene: TRBV12-3/TRBV12-4; d_gene: .; abundance: few; j_gene: TRBJ2-1; CDR3nt: TGTGCCAGCAGTCCGGGACCTAATGAGCAGTTCTTC; CDR3aa: CASSPGPNEQFF
v_gene: TRBV6-1; d_gene: TRBD1; abundance: many; j_gene: TRBJ1-2; CDR3nt: TGTGCCAGCAGTCCCCGGGACAGACTAAACTATGGCTACACCTTC; CDR3aa: CASSPRDRLNYGYTF
v_gene: TRBV30; d_gene: TRBD2; abundance: .; j_gene: TRBJ2-3; CDR3nt: TGTGCCTACAAACCCGGGCTAGCGGGGATAGATACGCAGTATTTT; CDR3aa: CAYKPGLAGIDTQYF
v_gene: TRBV29-1; d_gene: TRBD2; abundance: few; j_gene: TRBJ2-2; CDR3nt: TGCAGCGTTGAAGAAGGTAGCGGGGGGTTGAACACCGGGGAGCTGTTTTTT; CDR3aa: CSVEEGSGGLNTGELFF
v_gene: TRBV5-5; d_gene: .; abundance: many; j_gene: TRBJ2-5; CDR3nt: TGTGCCAGCAGCTTGGAATGGGAGGGGGCGGTTGAGACCCAGTACTTC; CDR3aa: CASSLEWEGAVETQYF
v_gene: TRBV30; d_gene: TRBD1; abundance: few; j_gene: TRBJ1-1; CDR3nt: TGTGCCTGGACCAGGGGACAGGGATATACTGAAGCTTTCTTT; CDR3aa: CAWTRGQGYTEAFF
v_gene: TRBV15; d_gene: TRBD1; abundance: .; j_gene: TRBJ2-7; CDR3nt: TGTGCCACCAGCAGAAGACTCCGGGACAGGGAATACGAGCAGTACTTC; CDR3aa: CATSRRLRDREYEQYF
v_gene: TRBV4-1; d_gene: .; abundance: .; j_gene: TRBJ1-1; CDR3nt: TGCGCCAGCAGCCAAGAACCCCTGAGCCATGAGAACACTGAAGCTTTCTTT; CDR3aa: CASSQEPLSHENTEAFF
v_gene: TRBV20-1; d_gene: .; abundance: few; j_gene: TRBJ2-3; CDR3nt: TGCAGTGCTATACCGAGCAGGGGGGAGGTAGATACGCAGTATTTT; CDR3aa: CSAIPSRGEVDTQYF
v_gene: TRBV29-1; d_gene: TRBD1; abundance: .; j_gene: TRBJ2-3; CDR3nt: TGCAGCGTTGAAGATCCGCGGACAGGGGGCTTCAAGGATACGCAGTATTTT; CDR3aa: CSVEDPRTGGFKDTQYF
v_gene: TRBV4-1; d_gene: .; abundance: once; j_gene: TRBJ2-7; CDR3nt: TGCGCCAGCAGCCAAGATGTATCCGCGGGTTCCCTCTACGAGCAGTACTTC; CDR3aa: CASSQDVSAGSLYEQYF
v_gene: TRBV2; d_gene: .; abundance: many; j_gene: TRBJ2-1; CDR3nt: TGTGCCAGACAGACCCCAGGGGTCTCCTACAATGAGCAGTTCTTC; CDR3aa: CARQTPGVSYNEQFF
v_gene: TRBV5-1; d_gene: TRBD1; abundance: many; j_gene: TRBJ1-4; CDR3nt: TGTGCCAGCAGTTTGGGACAGGGCGGGGAAAAACTGTTTTTT; CDR3aa: CASSLGQGGEKLFF
v_gene: TRBV29-1; d_gene: .; abundance: .; j_gene: TRBJ2-1; CDR3nt: TGCAGCGTTGAAGTTATAGGTTCCTACAATGAGCAGTTCTTC; CDR3aa: CSVEVIGSYNEQFF
v_gene: TRBV12-3/TRBV12-4; d_gene: .; abundance: many; j_gene: TRBJ1-1; CDR3nt: TGTGCCAGCAGTTTAGGCGAGAAAGCTTTCTTT; CDR3aa: CASSLGEKAFF
v_gene: TRBV4-2; d_gene: .; abundance: .; j_gene: TRBJ1-1; CDR3nt: TGTGCCAGCAGCCAACTGGGGATTGACACTGAAGCTTTCTTT; CDR3aa: CASSQLGIDTEAFF
v_gene: TRBV3-1; d_gene: .; abundance: few; j_gene: TRBJ2-3; CDR3nt: TGTGCCAGCAGCCAAGATAAGTCAGAAGGGCGTACGCAGTATTTT; CDR3aa: CASSQDKSEGRTQYF
v_gene: TRBV5-4; d_gene: .; abundance: .; j_gene: TRBJ1-2; CDR3nt: TGTGCCAGCAGCTCCCCGGGGACCAACTATGGCTACACCTTC; CDR3aa: CASSSPGTNYGYTF
v_gene: TRBV19; d_gene: .; abundance: once; j_gene: TRBJ2-2; CDR3nt: TGTGCCAGTAGTATTCAAGGCGCCACCGGGGAGCTGTTTTTT; CDR3aa: CASSIQGATGELFF